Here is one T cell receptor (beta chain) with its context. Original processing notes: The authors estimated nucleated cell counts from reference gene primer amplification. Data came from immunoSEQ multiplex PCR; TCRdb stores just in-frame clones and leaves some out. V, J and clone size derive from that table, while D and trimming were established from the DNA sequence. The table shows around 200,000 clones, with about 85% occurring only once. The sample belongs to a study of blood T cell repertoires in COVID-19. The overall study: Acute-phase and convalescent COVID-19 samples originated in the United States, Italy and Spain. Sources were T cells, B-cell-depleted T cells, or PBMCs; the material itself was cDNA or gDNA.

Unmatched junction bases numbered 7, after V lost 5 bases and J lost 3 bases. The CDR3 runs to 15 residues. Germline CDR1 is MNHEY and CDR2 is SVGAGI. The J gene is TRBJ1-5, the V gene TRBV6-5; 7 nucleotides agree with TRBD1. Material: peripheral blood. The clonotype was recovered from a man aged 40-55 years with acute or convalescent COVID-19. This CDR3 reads CASSRDREINQPQHF. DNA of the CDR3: TGTGCCAGCAGTCGAGACAGGGAAATCAATCAGCCCCAGCATTTT.